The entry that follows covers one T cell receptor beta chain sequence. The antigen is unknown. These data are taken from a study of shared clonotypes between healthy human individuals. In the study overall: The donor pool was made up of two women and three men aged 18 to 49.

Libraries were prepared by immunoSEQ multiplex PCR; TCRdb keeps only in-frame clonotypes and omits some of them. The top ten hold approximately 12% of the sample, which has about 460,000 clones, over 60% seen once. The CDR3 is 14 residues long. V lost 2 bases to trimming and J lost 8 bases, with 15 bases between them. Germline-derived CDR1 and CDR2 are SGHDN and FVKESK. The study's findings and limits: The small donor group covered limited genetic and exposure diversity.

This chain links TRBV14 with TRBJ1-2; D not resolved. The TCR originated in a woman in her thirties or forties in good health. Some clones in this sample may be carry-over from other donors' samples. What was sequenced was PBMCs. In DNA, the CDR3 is TGTGCCAGCAGCCAATTGGGCCTCTTAGAGGGCTACACCTTC. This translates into CASSQLGLLEGYTF.